Listed below are T cell receptor beta chains from one sample, sequenced in a study of T cell repertoires in cytomegalovirus infection. Via MiXCR, TCRdb re-called the reads, giving one row per CDR3 protein. The sample lists 480,000 or so distinct CDR3 sequences; around 11% were seen once. Sequenced material: PBMCs. All receptors come from a human donor in good health (CMV status not recorded). Some clones in this sample may be carry-over from other donors' samples. Both conserved end residues are part of each CDR3. A D gene is named only where the DNA matches it firmly. Some rows mark clone size as missing; the rest say once, few, many or name a class of expanded clone.

D	V	size	J	DNA	CDR3
NA	TRBV7-8	many	TRBJ1-1	TGTGCCAGCCGGCCAAGGAGGGGGACTGAAGCTTTCTTT	CASRPRRGTEAFF
TRBD1	TRBV19	many	TRBJ1-2	TGTGCCAGTAGTAGTGCCGGGACAGGGTCTGGCTACACCTTC	CASSSAGTGSGYTF
TRBD1	TRBV7-6	many	TRBJ2-2	TGTGCCAGCAGCCCTGGACAGGGGCACGGGGAGCTGTTTTTT	CASSPGQGHGELFF
TRBD2	TRBV20-1	NA	TRBJ2-1	TGCAGTGCTAGGGGGTCCGGGACTAGCGTTTACAATGAGCAGTTCTTC	CSARGSGTSVYNEQFF
NA	TRBV5-3	NA	TRBJ2-6	TGTGCCAGCAGCTTGCGATCTGGGGCCAAGGTCCTGACTTTC	CASSLRSGAKVLTF
NA	TRBV7-7	many	TRBJ2-1	TGTGCTAGCAGCCCGTTCGCGCCCGACGGGGAGCAGTTCTTC	CASSPFAPDGEQFF
TRBD1	TRBV7-3	NA	TRBJ2-1	TGTGCCAGCAGCCCTTGGGACAGGGTCAGCTCCTACAATGAGCAGTTCTTC	CASSPWDRVSSYNEQFF
TRBD1	TRBV7-9	many	TRBJ1-4	TGTGCCAGCAGCTCCGGACAGGTTCGGGAAAAACTGTTTTTT	CASSSGQVREKLFF
TRBD1	TRBV28	many	TRBJ2-7	TGTGCCAGCAGTTCATTGACAGGGGTGTACGAGCAGTACTTC	CASSSLTGVYEQYF
NA	TRBV7-8	many	TRBJ1-5	TGTGCCAGCAGCCTTTTGCAGGGAATCAATCAGCCCCAGCATTTT	CASSLLQGINQPQHF
NA	TRBV15	NA	TRBJ2-7	TGTGCCACCAGCAGAGATGGGGGCGGGAGCTACGAGCAGTACTTC	CATSRDGGGSYEQYF
TRBD1	TRBV13	NA	TRBJ1-4	TGTGCCAGCAGCGTCGACAGGGGCTCCGAAAAACTGTTTTTT	CASSVDRGSEKLFF
NA	TRBV28	many	TRBJ1-6	TGTGCCAGCAGGAGATCCACTACTAAGGGAGTCTATAATTCACCCCTCCACTTT	CASRRSTTKGVYNSPLHF
TRBD1	TRBV15	many	TRBJ2-7	TGTGCCACCAGCAAGGGGGCCCGAAGCTACGAGCAGTACTTC	CATSKGARSYEQYF